This T cell receptor beta chain derives from a study of blood T cell repertoires in COVID-19 (dated by TCRdb to 2020 to 2022). Regarding the complete study: The collaborator samples originated in the United States, Italy and Spain and spanned the acute and convalescent phases of COVID-19. The material from the prospective study consisted of cDNA or gDNA derived from T cells, B-cell-depleted T cells, or PBMCs. Deeply sampled blood TCRbeta repertoires from subjects exposed to, actively infected with, or recovered from COVID-19 were included in the dataset. The repertoires were released in a freely available public database intended as a resource for research on the immune response to SARS-CoV-2. Samples came from the ongoing ImmuneRACE study (first 160 participants) plus 1,254 subjects from 6 global collaborators. Nearly every sample came with metadata listing a de-identified subject ID, COVID-19 status, age in years and sex. Where HLA class I and class II types were available, the types were taken from metadata supplied by the sample provider, not from assay-based typing. On the study overall, not on this receptor specifically: How much clinical and demographic metadata was included differed by source and by participant, and the metadata was provided uncurated.

TCRbeta CDR3 regions were amplified from genomic DNA by means of the immunoSEQ Assay, a bias-controlled multiplex PCR. As for the authors' bioinformatics: Within the assay, amplification of reference gene primers was used to estimate how many nucleated cells each sample contained. To quantify the absolute abundance of each unique TCRbeta CDR3 rearrangement, sequence reads were collapsed and filtered. For each sample, productive Simpson clonality was calculated by taking the square root of Simpson's diversity index across productive rearrangements. TCRdb limited this immuneACCESS table to in-frame rearrangements with V and J called. A share of clones is missing; checked studies link under half to unresolved V genes, and the rest is unexplained. V, J and clone size reflect that table, while D and trimming were determined from the DNA. In all, the sample holds 250,000 to 350,000 clones, and approximately 90% of those were seen once. About 6% of the sample comes from the top ten.

Spanning cysteine to phenylalanine, the CDR3 consists of 15 amino acids. Only CDR3 DNA is held: 45 bases, read in frame from base 1. The germline V gene encodes CDR1 LNHDA and CDR2 SQIVND (reference sequence). V loses 4 bases of germline sequence and J loses 6 bases, and the interval between the two ends is 19 bases. The sample holds one count of this clone. It has no known antigen specificity. No much larger clone is present one base from it, and per-base qualities are unavailable. In the prospective study, participants were about 18 to 100 years old, resided in fewer than 25 geographic areas of the United States, and were enrolled through a virtual design. In the prospective study, participants were assigned to cohorts based on the clinical history participants reported in a screening survey and a study questionnaire. Recovered participants in ImmuneRACE Cohort 3 were defined as having two consecutive negative NP/OP PCR tests, clearance from a healthcare professional, or resolution of symptoms. In the prospective study, whole blood, serum and a nasopharyngeal or oropharyngeal swab were collected from each participant by mobile phlebotomists. Additional blood draws and questionnaires over an approximately two-month period could optionally be provided by prospective study participants. Blood samples from the prospective study were shipped frozen or at room temperature prior to DNA extraction.

The rearrangement joined TRBV19 to TRBJ2-7, with TRBD2 perhaps the D gene, on 6 matching bases. The sample taken for sequencing was PBMCs or T cells enriched from blood (not recorded which). This clonotype originated in a woman aged 40-49 years who had recovered from COVID-19. The CDR3 protein sequence reads: CASSSPASVRGEQYF. The DNA reads TGTGCCAGTAGTAGCCCCGCTAGCGTCCGGGGCGAGCAGTACTTC. Reference TRBV19 and TRBJ2-7 genes cover what lies past the CDR3, so the full variable domain is DGGITQSPKYLFRKEGQNVTLSCEQNLNHDAMYWYRQDPGQGLRLIYYSQIVNDFQKGDIAEGYSVSREKKESFPLTVTSAQKNPTAFYLCASSSPASVRGEQYFGPGTRLTVT.